This T cell receptor beta chain was sequenced during a study of T cell changes during pregnancy in multiple sclerosis. Trimming cost V 1 base and J 3 bases; bases outside gene matches: 6. The CDR3 contains 15 residues. Germline CDR1 reads SGDLS; CDR2 reads YYNGEE. The protocol was immunoSEQ multiplex PCR, while the TCRdb copy is restricted to in-frame clones and leaves out a portion. The repertoire has 90,000 or so clones, around 94% of them found once; the top ten carry around 1.8%. This clone has only one observation. Here the sequenced sample was peripheral blood, taken after pregnancy. This sequence was found in a female donor in good health, enrolled as a control in a pregnancy study. The rearrangement joins TRBV9 to TRBJ2-7, with TRBD2 matching 8 bases. CDR3 sequence: CASSVNPSGYYEQYF. CDR3 nucleotides: TGTGCCAGCAGCGTAAATCCTAGCGGGTACTACGAGCAGTACTTC.